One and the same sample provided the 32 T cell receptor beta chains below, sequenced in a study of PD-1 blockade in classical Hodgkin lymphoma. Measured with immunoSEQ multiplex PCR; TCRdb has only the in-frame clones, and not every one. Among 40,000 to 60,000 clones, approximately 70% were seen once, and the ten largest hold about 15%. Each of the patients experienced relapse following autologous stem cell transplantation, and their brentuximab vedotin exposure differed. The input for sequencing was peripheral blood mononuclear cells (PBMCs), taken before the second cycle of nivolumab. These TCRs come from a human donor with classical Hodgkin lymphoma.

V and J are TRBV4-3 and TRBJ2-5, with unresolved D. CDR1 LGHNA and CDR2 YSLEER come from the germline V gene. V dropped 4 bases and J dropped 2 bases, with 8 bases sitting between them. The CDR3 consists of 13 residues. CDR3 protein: CASSPPGQETQYF. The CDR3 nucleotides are TGCGCCAGCAGCCCCCCCGGTCAAGAGACCCAGTACTTC.

CDR3 nucleotides: TGTGCCAGCAGCTTAGATCTGAGTACCCCGCCGCACCAAGAGACCCAGTACTTC. This encodes CASSLDLSTPPHQETQYF. This chain joins TRBV11-3 and TRBJ2-5; D is ambiguous. V lost 0 bases, J lost 0 bases, and 17 bases lay in between. The CDR3 contains 18 residues. Germline-derived CDR1 and CDR2 are SGHNT and YENEEA.

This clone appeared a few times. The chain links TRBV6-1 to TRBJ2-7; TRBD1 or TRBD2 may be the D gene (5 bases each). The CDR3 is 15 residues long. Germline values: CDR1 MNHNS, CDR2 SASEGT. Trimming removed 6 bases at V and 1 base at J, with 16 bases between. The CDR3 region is CASRVGVDSSYEQYF. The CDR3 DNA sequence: TGTGCCAGCAGAGTGGGGGTGGATTCGTCCTACGAGCAGTACTTC.

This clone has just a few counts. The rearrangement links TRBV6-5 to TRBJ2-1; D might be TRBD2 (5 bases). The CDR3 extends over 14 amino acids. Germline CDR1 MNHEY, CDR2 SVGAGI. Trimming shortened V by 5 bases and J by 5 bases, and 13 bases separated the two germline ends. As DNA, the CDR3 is TGTGCCAGCAGTGGCAGGACTGGAGACAATGAGCAGTTCTTC. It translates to CASSGRTGDNEQFF.

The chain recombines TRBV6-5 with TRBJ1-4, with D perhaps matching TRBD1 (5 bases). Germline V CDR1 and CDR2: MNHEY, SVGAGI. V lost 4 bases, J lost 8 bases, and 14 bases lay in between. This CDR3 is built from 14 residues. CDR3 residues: CASSSGLRGEKLFF. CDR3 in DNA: TGTGCCAGCAGTTCCGGACTTCGGGGGGAAAAACTGTTTTTT.

CDR3 sequence reads: CSVDRQEGVNGYTF. The CDR3 DNA reads as TGCAGCGTTGACCGCCAGGAGGGGGTCAATGGCTACACCTTC. The J gene is TRBJ1-2, the V gene TRBV29-1, with D possibly matching TRBD1 (6 bases). The CDR3 extends over 14 amino acids. Looked up from germline, CDR1 is SQVTM and CDR2 is ANQGSEA. V lost 3 bases and J lost 6, with 17 bases in between.

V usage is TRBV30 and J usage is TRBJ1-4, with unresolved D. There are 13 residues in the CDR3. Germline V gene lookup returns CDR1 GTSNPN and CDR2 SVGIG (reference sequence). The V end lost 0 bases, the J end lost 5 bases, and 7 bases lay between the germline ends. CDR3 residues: CAWSVPENEKLFF. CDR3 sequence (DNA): TGTGCCTGGAGTGTGCCGGAGAATGAAAAACTGTTTTTT.

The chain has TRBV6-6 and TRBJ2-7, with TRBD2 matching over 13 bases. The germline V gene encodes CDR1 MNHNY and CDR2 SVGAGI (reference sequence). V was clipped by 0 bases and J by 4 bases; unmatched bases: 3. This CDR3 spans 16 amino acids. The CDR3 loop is CASSYSGLAGIYEQYF. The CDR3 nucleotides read TGTGCCAGCAGTTACTCGGGACTAGCGGGAATATACGAGCAGTACTTC.

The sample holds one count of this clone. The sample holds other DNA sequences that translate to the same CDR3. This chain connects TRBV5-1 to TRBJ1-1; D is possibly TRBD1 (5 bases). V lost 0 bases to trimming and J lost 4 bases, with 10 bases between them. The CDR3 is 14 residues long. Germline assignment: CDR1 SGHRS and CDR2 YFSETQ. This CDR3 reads CASSLAPGGTEAFF. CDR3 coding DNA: TGCGCCAGCAGCTTGGCCCCGGGGGGCACTGAAGCTTTCTTT.

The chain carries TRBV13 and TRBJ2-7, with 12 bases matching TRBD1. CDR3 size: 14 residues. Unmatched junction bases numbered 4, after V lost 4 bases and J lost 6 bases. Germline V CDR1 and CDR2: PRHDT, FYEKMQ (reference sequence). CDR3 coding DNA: TGTGCCAGCAGCTCGGGACAGGGGGCTTTCGAGCAGTACTTC. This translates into CASSSGQGAFEQYF.

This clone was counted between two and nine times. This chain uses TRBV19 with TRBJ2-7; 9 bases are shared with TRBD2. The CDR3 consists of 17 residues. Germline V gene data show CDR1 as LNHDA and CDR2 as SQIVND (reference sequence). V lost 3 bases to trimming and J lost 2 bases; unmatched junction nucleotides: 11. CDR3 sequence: CASSIRTSVAQPYEQYF. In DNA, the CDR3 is TGTGCCAGTAGTATCCGGACTAGCGTCGCGCAACCCTACGAGCAGTACTTC. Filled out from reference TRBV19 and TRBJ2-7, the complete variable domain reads DGGITQSPKYLFRKEGQNVTLSCEQNLNHDAMYWYRQDPGQGLRLIYYSQIVNDFQKGDIAEGYSVSREKKESFPLTVTSAQKNPTAFYLCASSIRTSVAQPYEQYFGPGTRLTVT.

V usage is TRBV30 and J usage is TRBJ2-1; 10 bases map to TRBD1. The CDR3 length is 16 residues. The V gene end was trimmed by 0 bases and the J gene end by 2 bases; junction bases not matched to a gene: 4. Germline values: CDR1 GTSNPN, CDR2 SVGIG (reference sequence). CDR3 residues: CAWSVSGTGAYNEQFF. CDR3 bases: TGTGCCTGGAGTGTAAGCGGGACAGGGGCCTACAATGAGCAGTTCTTC.

CDR3 coding DNA: TGTGCCAGCAGTTACGCTCAGGCGCGGGACATTCAGTACTTC. It specifies CASSYAQARDIQYF. The gene calls are TRBV6-6 and TRBJ2-4, with D possibly matching TRBD2 (5 bases). CDR3 length: 14 residues. The germline V gene has CDR1 MNHNY and CDR2 SVGAGI (reference sequence). V lost 2 bases, J lost 8 bases, and 13 bases lay in between.

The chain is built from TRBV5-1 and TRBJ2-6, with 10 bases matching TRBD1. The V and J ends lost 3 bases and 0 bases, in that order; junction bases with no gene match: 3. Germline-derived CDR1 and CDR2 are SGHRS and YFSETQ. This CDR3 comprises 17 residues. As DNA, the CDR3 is TGCGCCAGCAGCTCGGGACAGGGGAACTCTGGGGCCAACGTCCTGACTTTC. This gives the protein CASSSGQGNSGANVLTF.

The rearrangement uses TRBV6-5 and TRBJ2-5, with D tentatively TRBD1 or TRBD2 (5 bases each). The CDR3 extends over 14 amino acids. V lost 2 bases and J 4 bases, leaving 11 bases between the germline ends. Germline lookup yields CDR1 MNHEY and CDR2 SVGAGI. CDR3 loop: CASSYQGEGETQYF. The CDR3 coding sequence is TGTGCCAGCAGTTACCAGGGAGAAGGAGAGACCCAGTACTTC.

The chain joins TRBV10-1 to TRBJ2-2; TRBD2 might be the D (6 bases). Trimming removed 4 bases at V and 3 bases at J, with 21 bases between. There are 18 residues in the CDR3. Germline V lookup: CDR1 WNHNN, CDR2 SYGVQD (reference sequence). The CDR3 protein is CASSGSLGGWLDTGELFF. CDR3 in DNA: TGCGCCAGCAGTGGCTCCTTAGGAGGGTGGTTGGACACCGGGGAGCTGTTTTTT.

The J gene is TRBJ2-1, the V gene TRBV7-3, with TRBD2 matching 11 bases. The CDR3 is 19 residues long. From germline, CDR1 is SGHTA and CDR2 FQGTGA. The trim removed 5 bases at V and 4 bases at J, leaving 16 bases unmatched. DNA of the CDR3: TGTGCCAGCAGCCCCTTTGCGGGGCTGACTAGCGGGATGTACAATGAGCAGTTCTTC. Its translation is CASSPFAGLTSGMYNEQFF.

CDR3 sequence: CASSPKTGFAPSGANVLTF. The DNA for the CDR3 is TGCGCCAGCAGCCCAAAAACGGGATTTGCCCCTTCTGGGGCCAACGTCCTGACTTTC. V is TRBV4-1 and J is TRBJ2-6; a possible D gene is TRBD2 (5 bases). The ends were cut back, 4 bases at V and 1 base at J, with 20 bases in the middle. Germline CDR1 is MGHRA and CDR2 is YSYEKL. The CDR3 has 19 residues.

The CDR3 sequence: CASSLTLGNYGYTF. The CDR3 region has the DNA TGTGCCAGCAGCTTAACCCTAGGCAACTATGGCTACACCTTC. V is TRBV7-2 and J is TRBJ1-2; unclear D gene. V was clipped by 2 bases and J by 2 bases, with 9 bases between them. CDR1 is SGHTA and CDR2 is FQGNSA in the germline V gene. The CDR3 spans 14 residues.

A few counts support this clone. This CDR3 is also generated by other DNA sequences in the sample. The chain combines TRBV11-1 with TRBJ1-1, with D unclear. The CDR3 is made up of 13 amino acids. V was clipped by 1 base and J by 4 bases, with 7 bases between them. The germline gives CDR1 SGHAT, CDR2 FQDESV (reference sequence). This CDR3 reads CASSLEAFTEAFF. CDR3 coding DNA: TGTGCCAGCAGCTTAGAGGCTTTCACTGAAGCTTTCTTT.

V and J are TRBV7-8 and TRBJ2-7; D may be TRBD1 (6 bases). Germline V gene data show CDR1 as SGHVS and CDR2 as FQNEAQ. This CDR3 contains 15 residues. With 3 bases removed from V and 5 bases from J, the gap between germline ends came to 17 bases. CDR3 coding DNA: TGTGCCAGCAGCTTCCGTGTAGGGGGAGCTAACGAGCAGTACTTC. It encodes CASSFRVGGANEQYF.

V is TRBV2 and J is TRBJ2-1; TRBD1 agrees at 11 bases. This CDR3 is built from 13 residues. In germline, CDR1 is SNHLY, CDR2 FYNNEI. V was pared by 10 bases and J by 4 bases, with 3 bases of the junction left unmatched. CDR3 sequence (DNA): TGTGCCACCGGGACAGGGGGTTACAATGAGCAGTTCTTC. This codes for CATGTGGYNEQFF.

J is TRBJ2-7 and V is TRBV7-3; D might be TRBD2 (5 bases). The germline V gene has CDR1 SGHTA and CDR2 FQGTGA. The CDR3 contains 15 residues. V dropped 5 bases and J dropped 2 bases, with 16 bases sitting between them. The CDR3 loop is CASSLKPGLAYEQYF. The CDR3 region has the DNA TGTGCCAGCAGCCTAAAGCCCGGACTTGCCTACGAGCAGTACTTC.

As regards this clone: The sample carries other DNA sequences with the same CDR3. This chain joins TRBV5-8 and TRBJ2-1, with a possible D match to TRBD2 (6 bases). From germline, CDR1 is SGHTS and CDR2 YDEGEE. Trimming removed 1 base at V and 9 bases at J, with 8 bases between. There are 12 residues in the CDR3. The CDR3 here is CASSLTGGEQFF. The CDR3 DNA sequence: TGTGCCAGCAGCTTGACCGGGGGTGAGCAGTTCTTC.

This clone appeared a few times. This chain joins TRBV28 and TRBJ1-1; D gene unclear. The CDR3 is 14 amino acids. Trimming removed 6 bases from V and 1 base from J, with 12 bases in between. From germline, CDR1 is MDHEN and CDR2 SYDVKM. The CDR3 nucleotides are TGTGCCAGCAGAGACTTGCAGCAGAACACTGAAGCTTTCTTT. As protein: CASRDLQQNTEAFF. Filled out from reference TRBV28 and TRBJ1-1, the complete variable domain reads DVKVTQSSRYLVKRTGEKVFLECVQDMDHENMFWYRQDPGLGLRLIYFSYDVKMKEKGDIPEGYSVSREKKERFSLILESASTNQTSMYLCASRDLQQNTEAFFGQGTRLTVV.

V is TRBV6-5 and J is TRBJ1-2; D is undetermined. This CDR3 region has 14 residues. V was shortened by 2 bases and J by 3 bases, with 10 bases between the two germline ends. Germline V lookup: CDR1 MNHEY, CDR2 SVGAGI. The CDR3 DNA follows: TGTGCCAGCAGTTACATGGCGGACGACTATGGCTACACCTTC. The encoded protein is CASSYMADDYGYTF.

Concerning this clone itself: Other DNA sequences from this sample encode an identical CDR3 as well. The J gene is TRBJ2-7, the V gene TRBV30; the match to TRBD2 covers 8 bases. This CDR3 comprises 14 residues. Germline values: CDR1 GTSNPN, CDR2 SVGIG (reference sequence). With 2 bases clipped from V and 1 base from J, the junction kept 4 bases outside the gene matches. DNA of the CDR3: TGTGCCTGGAGTAGGTTAGCGGGATCCTACGAGCAGTACTTC. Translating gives CAWSRLAGSYEQYF.

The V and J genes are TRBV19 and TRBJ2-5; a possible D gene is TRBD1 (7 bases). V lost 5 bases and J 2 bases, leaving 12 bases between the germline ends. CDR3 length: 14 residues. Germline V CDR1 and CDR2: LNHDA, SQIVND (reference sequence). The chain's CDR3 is CASSGRGVQETQYF. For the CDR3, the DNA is TGTGCCAGTAGTGGCAGGGGGGTTCAAGAGACCCAGTACTTC.

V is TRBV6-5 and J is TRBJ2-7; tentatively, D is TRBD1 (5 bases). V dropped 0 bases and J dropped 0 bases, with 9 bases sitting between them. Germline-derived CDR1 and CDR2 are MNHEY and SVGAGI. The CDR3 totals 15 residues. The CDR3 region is CASSYSIGDSYEQYF. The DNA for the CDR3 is TGTGCCAGCAGTTACTCGATAGGGGACTCCTACGAGCAGTACTTC.

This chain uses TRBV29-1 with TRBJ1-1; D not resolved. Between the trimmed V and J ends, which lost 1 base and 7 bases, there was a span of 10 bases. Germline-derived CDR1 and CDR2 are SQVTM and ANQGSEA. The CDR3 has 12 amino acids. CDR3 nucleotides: TGCAGCGTTGAAGGAGTCCACCGTGAAGCTTTCTTT. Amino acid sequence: CSVEGVHREAFF.

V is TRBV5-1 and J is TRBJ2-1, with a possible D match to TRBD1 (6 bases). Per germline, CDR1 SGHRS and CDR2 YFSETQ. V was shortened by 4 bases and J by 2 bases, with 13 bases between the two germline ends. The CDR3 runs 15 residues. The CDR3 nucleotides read TGCGCCAGCAGCCCCCGGGACATAACCTACAATGAGCAGTTCTTC. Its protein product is CASSPRDITYNEQFF.

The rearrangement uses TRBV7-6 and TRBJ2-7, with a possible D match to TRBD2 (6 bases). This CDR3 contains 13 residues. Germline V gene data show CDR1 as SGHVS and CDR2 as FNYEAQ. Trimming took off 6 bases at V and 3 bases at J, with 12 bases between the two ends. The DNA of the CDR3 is TGTGCCAGCAGTCCCGGGAGTCTCTACGAGCAGTACTTC. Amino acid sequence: CASSPGSLYEQYF.